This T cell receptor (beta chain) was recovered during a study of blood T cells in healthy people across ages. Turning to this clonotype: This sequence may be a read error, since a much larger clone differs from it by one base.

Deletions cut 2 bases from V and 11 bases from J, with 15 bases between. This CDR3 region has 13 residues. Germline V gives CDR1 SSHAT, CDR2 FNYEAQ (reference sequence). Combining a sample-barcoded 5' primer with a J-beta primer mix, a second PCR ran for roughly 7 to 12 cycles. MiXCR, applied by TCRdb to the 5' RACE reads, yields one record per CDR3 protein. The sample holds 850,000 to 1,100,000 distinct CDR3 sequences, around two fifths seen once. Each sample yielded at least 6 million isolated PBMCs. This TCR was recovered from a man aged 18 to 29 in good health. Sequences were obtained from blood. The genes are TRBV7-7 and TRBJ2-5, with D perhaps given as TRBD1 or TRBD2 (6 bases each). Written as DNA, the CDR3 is TGTGCCAGCAGCTTATGGGGGGCAGATGAGCAGTACTTC. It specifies CASSLWGADEQYF. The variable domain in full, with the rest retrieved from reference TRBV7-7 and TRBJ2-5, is GAGVSQSPRYKVTKRGQDVTLRCDPISSHATLYWYQQALGQGPEFLTYFNYEAQPDKSGLPSDRFSAERPEGSISTLTIQRTEQRDSAMYRCASSLWGADEQYFGPGTRLLVL.